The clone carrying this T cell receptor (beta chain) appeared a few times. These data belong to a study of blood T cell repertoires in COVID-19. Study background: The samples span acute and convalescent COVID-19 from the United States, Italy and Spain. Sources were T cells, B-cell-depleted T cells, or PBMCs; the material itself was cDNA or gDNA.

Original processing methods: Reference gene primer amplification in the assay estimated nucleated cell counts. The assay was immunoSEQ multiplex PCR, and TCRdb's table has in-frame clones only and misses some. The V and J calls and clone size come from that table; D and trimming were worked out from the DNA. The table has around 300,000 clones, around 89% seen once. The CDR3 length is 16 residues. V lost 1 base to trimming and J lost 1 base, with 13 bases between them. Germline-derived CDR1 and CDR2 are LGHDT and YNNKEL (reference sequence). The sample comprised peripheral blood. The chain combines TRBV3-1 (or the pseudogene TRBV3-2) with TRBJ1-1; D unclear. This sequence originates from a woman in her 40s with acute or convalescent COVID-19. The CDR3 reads CASSQGLFNRNTEAFF. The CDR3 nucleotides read TGTGCCAGCAGCCAAGGGTTGTTCAACAGGAACACTGAAGCTTTCTTT.